This T cell receptor (beta chain) was sequenced during a study of blood T cell repertoires in COVID-19. Data came from immunoSEQ multiplex PCR; TCRdb stores just in-frame clones and leaves some out. The data show roughly 56,000 clones, 70% to 90% seen once. The V end was cut by 6 bases, the J end by 1 base, with 12 bases between. Germline V gene data show CDR1 as SEHNR and CDR2 as FQNEAQ (reference sequence). CDR3 length: 15 residues. Sequencing was done on a sample of peripheral blood. The sequence derives from a human donor in a cohort sampled during active COVID-19. This rearrangement joins TRBV7-9 to TRBJ2-2; the D gene is possibly TRBD1 (5 bases). As DNA, the CDR3 is TGTGCCAGCAGTTCCCAGGGTTTGAACACCGGGGAGCTGTTTTTT. Residues: CASSSQGLNTGELFF.